The TCR beta chain described here comes from a study of CD8+CD57+ T cells in acquired aplastic anemia. General study results and limits: No significant patient-versus-control difference appeared in CD8+ Simpson's diversity.

TCR beta VDJ and CDR3 were profiled, and genomic DNA was the template. TCRdb used MiXCR to reprocess the reads, holding one entry per CDR3 protein. The sample contains 150,000 to 200,000 distinct CDR3 sequences, less than 60% of which appear only once. In patients chosen for sequencing, flow cytometry had shown CD8+CD57+ cell expansion. By the time of blood sampling, patients had still received no therapy. For this clonotype: The antigen is not known. Here the CDR3 omits its conserved ending phenylalanine or tryptophan, so a read error is the likely source.

Germline-derived CDR1 and CDR2 are SGHKS and YYEKEE (reference sequence). The CDR3 contains 13 residues. This TCR was recovered from a human donor with aplastic anemia. This chain uses TRBV5-5 with TRBJ1-6; D not certain. The sequencing input was sorted CD4+, CD8+, or CD8+CD57+ T cells (not recorded which) from PBMCs. This chain's CDR3 is CTSSNGKSSPLHS. CDR3 nucleotide sequence: TGTACCAGCAGTAATGGGAAGAGCTCACCCCTCCACTCT.